This T cell receptor (beta chain) originates from a study of shared clonotypes between healthy human individuals. CD45RO-negative CD8 cells positively selected for CCR7 made up the naive population, which excluded terminally differentiated effector memory CD45RA+ cells. The donors were adults (healthy and HIV-negative) with no recent acute infections or vaccinations. Assay: immunoSEQ multiplex PCR; the TCRdb copy retains only in-frame clones and omits some. Of around 1,900,000 clones listed, roughly 95% were seen once; the top ten hold around 1.8%. The CDR3 is 15 residues long. Trimming at V came to 3 bases and at J to 6 bases, leaving 7 bases not matched to a gene. The V gene's germline CDR1 is GTSNPN and CDR2 SVGIG (reference sequence).

The J gene is TRBJ2-1, the V gene TRBV30, with 11 bases aligning to TRBD2. The receptor was derived from a man younger than 30 in good health. Some clones in this sample may be carry-over from other donors' samples. Sequenced material: naive CD8+ T cells from PBMCs. The CDR3 DNA sequence: TGTGCCTGGAGACTCGGGACTAGCGGATTCAATGAGCAGTTCTTC. Translation: CAWRLGTSGFNEQFF. The full variable domain, with the rest looked up from reference TRBV30 and TRBJ2-1, is SQTIHQWPATLVQPVGSPLSLECTVEGTSNPNLYWYRQAAGRGLQLLFYSVGIGQISSEVPQNLSASRPQDRQFILSSKKLLLSDSGFYLCAWRLGTSGFNEQFFGPGTRLTVL.